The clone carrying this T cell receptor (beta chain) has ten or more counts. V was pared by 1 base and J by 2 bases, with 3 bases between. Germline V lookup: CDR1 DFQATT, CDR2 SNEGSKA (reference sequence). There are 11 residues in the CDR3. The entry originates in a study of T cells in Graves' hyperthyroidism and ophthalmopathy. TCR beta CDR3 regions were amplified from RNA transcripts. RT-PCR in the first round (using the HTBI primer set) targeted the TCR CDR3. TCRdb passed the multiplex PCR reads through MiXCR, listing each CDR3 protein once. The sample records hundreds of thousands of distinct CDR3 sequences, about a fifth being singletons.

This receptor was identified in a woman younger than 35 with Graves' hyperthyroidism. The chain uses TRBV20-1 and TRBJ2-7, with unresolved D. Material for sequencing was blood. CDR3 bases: TGCAGTGCTAGAGCGGCCTACGAGCAGTACTTC. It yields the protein CSARAAYEQYF.